This T cell receptor (beta chain) emerged from a study of shared clonotypes between healthy human individuals. Positive CCR7 selection of CD45RO-negative cells yielded the naive CD8 cells, and terminally differentiated effector memory CD45RA+ cells were excluded. Trimming removed 10 bases from V and 0 bases from J, with 12 bases in between. Germline assignment: CDR1 SNHLY and CDR2 FYNNEI. The CDR3 has 13 amino acids. Libraries were prepared by immunoSEQ multiplex PCR; TCRdb keeps only in-frame clonotypes and omits some of them. The sample has around 2.1 million clones, more than 85% seen once. J is TRBJ1-2 and V is TRBV2; D is possibly TRBD1 (5 bases). Sequencing input: naive CD8+ T cells from PBMCs. The receptor comes from a young man in good health. Some clones in this sample may be carry-over from other donors' samples. The CDR3, as DNA: TGTGCCAAGTCACAGGAGTCTAACTATGGCTACACCTTC. Protein: CAKSQESNYGYTF.